This T cell receptor beta chain emerged from a study of response to subunit inactivated influenza vaccine. Study-level points and caveats: After each seasonal influenza vaccination, few new T cells are recruited, the authors suggested.

Notes on this clonotype: The antigen remains undetermined.

The germline V gene has CDR1 DFQATT and CDR2 SNEGSKA (reference sequence). V shed 7 bases and J 6 bases; nucleotides not matched to a gene: 8. This CDR3 is built from 13 residues. TCRdb redid the calling of the RT-PCR reads with MiXCR, one entry per CDR3 protein. Of 550,000 to 800,000 distinct CDR3 sequences in the sample, 15% to 18% were seen once. V gene TRBV20-1 combines with J gene TRBJ2-1; 8 nucleotides line up with TRBD1. This material consisted of PBMCs from blood, taken approximately 13 days after vaccination. The sequence derives from a man aged 45 to 65 who received an inactivated influenza vaccine. The CDR3 is CSVDRTGGNEQFF. In DNA form, the CDR3 reads TGCAGTGTTGATCGAACAGGGGGCAATGAGCAGTTCTTC.